These 9 T cell receptor beta chains share one sample of origin, sequenced in a study of T cell responses to AZD1222 COVID-19 vaccine. Assay: immunoSEQ multiplex PCR; the TCRdb copy retains only in-frame clones and omits some. The table lists around 78,000 clones, roughly four fifths of them singletons, with 2.5% to 3% in the top ten. The source was peripheral blood, collected on day 0 of AZD1222 vaccination. These receptors were collected from an adult in good health.

This rearrangement joins TRBV9 to TRBJ1-2, with D tentatively TRBD1 (6 bases). Trimming removed 1 base from V and 0 bases from J, with 19 bases in between. This CDR3 spans 18 amino acids. Germline assignment: CDR1 SGDLS and CDR2 YYNGEE. CDR3 in DNA: TGTGCCAGCAGCGTAACGGGACAATCCCTTATAGCTAACTATGGCTACACCTTC. Translated: CASSVTGQSLIANYGYTF.

This chain links TRBV18 with TRBJ1-2; D is uncertain. The germline V gene encodes CDR1 KGHSH and CDR2 LQKENI. The V gene lost 3 bases and the J gene lost 4 bases, with 15 bases spanning the gap. This CDR3 has 15 residues. CDR3 nucleotide sequence: TGTGCCAGCTCACCTTTGGCGGAGGGTGGCTATGGCTACACCTTC. Protein: CASSPLAEGGYGYTF. The full variable domain, completed using reference TRBV18 and TRBJ1-2, is NAGVMQNPRHLVRRRGQEARLRCSPMKGHSHVYWYRQLPEEGLKFMVYLQKENIIDESGMPKERFSAEFPKEGPSILRIQQVVRGDSAAYFCASSPLAEGGYGYTFGSGTRLTVV.

This clone was detected only a few times. The J gene is TRBJ1-1, the V gene TRBV5-4; 12 bases are a match to TRBD1. With V trimmed by 0 bases and J by 11 bases, 5 bases remained unmatched. CDR3 size: 14 residues. The germline gives CDR1 SGHNT, CDR2 YYREEE (reference sequence). This CDR3 is CASSLAGQGAGAFF. In DNA form, the CDR3 reads TGTGCCAGCAGCTTGGCGGGACAGGGGGCGGGGGCTTTCTTT.

Only a few counts were recorded for this clone. The rearrangement links TRBV12-3 or TRBV12-4 to TRBJ2-3; D ambiguous. This CDR3 has 12 residues. The V gene lost 2 bases and the J gene lost 3 bases, with 3 bases spanning the gap. CDR3 in amino acids: CASSLPTDTQYF. For the CDR3, the DNA is TGTGCCAGCAGTTTACCGACAGATACGCAGTATTTT.

This clone occurred once. The chain is built from TRBV14 and TRBJ1-1, with D unclear. The CDR3 is 15 residues long. CDR1 and CDR2 from the germline V gene are SGHDN and FVKESK. V shed 4 bases and J shed 1 base, with 13 bases lying between them. This CDR3 is CASSRESIENTEAFF. As DNA, the CDR3 is TGTGCCAGCAGCCGCGAGTCCATAGAGAACACTGAAGCTTTCTTT.

The chain couples TRBV2 to TRBJ2-1, with TRBD2 matching 8 bases. In germline, CDR1 is SNHLY, CDR2 FYNNEI. The CDR3 is 16 residues long. Trimming cost V 6 bases and J 4 bases; bases outside gene matches: 11. DNA of the CDR3: TGTGCCAGCAGCGTGGCGGGGGGATCCGTTTACAATGAGCAGTTCTTC. Translation: CASSVAGGSVYNEQFF.

The chain employs TRBV2 and TRBJ1-4; weak D call: TRBD1 (5 bases). V was shortened by 3 bases and J by 7 bases, with 15 bases between the two germline ends. The CDR3 spans 15 residues. Germline V lookup: CDR1 SNHLY, CDR2 FYNNEI. CDR3 sequence reads: CASSDPGIDGEKLFF. The CDR3 region has the DNA TGTGCCAGCAGTGACCCAGGGATAGACGGTGAAAAACTGTTTTTT.

The V gene is TRBV12-3 or TRBV12-4, the J gene TRBJ1-2, with no clear D. V was cut by 4 bases and J by 2 bases, with 5 bases left in between. The CDR3 totals 12 residues. CDR3 in DNA: TGTGCCAGCAGTTCCTCAAACTATGGCTACACCTTC. It translates to CASSSSNYGYTF.

The V call is TRBV9, the J call TRBJ2-2; 7 positions match TRBD2. The ends lost 4 bases at V and 7 bases at J; junction bases unmatched: 4. This CDR3 is 13 amino acids long. Germline V lookup: CDR1 SGDLS, CDR2 YYNGEE. The CDR3 region is CASSNTGGGELFF. CDR3 sequence (DNA): TGTGCCAGCAGCAACACGGGGGGCGGGGAGCTGTTTTTT.